The following is a T cell receptor (beta chain) sequence with its context. Its antigen is not identified. This record belongs to a study of brain T cells in children with intractable seizures. General study points: HCMV serostatus was not known, and viral specificity came from CDR3 similarity only. Absence of clones before surgery may stem from lower sequencing depth.

Sequenced by immunoSEQ multiplex PCR; TCRdb stores in-frame clones only, minus some. The sample has 110,000 or so clones, under 95% seen once; the top ten hold 3.5% to 4%. Looked up from germline, CDR1 is MDHEN and CDR2 is SYDVKM. The CDR3 loop spans 16 amino acids. V was pared by 4 bases and J by 4 bases, with 19 bases between. Sequencing was limited to surgery cases with top T cell transcript signatures in brain tissue. At least one anti-epileptic drug was given before surgery. This TCR was recovered from a boy under two years old with hemimegalencephaly and intractable seizures. The sample was peripheral blood, taken at surgery. V usage is TRBV28 and J usage is TRBJ1-2, with a weak D call TRBD1 (6 bases). The CDR3 reads CASSWAGAPGPYGYTF. As DNA, the CDR3 is TGTGCCAGCAGTTGGGCAGGGGCCCCCGGGCCCTATGGCTACACCTTC.